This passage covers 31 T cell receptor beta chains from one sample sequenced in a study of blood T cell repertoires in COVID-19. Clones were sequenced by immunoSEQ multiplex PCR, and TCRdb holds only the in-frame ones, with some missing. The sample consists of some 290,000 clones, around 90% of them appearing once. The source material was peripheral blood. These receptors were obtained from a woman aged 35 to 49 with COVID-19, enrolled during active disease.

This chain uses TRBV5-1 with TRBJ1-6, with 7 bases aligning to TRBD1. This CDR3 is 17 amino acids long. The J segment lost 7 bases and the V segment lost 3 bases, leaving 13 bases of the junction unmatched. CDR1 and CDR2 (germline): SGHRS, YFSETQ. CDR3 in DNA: TGCGCCAGCAGCTCGACGCCGCGGGACAGATGGAATTCACCCCTCCACTTT. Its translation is CASSSTPRDRWNSPLHF.

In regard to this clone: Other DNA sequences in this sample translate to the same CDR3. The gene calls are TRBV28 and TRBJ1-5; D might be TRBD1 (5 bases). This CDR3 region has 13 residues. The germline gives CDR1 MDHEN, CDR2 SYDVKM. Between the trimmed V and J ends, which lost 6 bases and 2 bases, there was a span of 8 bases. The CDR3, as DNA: TGTGCCAGCAGCCCGACAGGCAATCAGCCCCAGCATTTT. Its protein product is CASSPTGNQPQHF.

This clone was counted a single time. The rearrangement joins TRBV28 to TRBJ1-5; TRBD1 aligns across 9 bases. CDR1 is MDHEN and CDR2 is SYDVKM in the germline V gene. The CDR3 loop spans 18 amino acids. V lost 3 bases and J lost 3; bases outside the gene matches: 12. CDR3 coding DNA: TGTGCCAGCAGTTTTCTGACAGGGGGATTAGCGGTCAATCAGCCCCAGCATTTT. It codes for CASSFLTGGLAVNQPQHF.

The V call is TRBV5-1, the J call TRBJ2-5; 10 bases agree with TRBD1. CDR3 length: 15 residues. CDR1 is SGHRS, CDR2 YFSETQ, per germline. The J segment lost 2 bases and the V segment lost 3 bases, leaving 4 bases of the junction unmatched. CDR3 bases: TGCGCCAGCAGCTCGACAGGGGGCGGACAAGAGACCCAGTACTTC. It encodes CASSSTGGGQETQYF.

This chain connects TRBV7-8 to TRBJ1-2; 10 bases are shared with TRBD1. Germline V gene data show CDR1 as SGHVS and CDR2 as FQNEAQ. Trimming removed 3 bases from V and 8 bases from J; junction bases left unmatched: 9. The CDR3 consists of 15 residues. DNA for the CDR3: TGTGCCAGCAGCTTTTCTCGGGACAGGGGAAAAGGCTACACCTTC. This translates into CASSFSRDRGKGYTF.

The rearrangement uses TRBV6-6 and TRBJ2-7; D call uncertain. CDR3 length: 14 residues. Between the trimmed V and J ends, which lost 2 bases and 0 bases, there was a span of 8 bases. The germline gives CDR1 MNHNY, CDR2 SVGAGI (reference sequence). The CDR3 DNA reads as TGTGCCAGCAGTTACAGCCAATCCTCCTACGAGCAGTACTTC. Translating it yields CASSYSQSSYEQYF.

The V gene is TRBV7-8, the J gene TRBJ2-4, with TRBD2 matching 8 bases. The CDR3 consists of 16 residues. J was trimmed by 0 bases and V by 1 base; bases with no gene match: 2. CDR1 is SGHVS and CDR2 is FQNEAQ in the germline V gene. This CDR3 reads CASSLGLAGAKNIQYF. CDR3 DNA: TGTGCCAGCAGCTTAGGGCTAGCGGGAGCCAAAAACATTCAGTACTTC.

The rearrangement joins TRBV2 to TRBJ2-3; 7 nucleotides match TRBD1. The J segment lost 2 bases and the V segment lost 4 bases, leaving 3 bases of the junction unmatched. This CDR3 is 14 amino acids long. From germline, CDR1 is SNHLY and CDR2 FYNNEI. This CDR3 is CASSGQGATDTQYF. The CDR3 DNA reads TGTGCCAGCAGTGGACAGGGCGCCACAGATACGCAGTATTTT.

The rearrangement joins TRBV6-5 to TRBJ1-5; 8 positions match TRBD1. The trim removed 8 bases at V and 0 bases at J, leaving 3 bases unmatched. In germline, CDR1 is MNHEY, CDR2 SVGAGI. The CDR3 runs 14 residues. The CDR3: CASCRGPSNQPQHF. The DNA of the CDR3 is TGTGCCAGCTGCAGGGGGCCTAGCAATCAGCCCCAGCATTTT.

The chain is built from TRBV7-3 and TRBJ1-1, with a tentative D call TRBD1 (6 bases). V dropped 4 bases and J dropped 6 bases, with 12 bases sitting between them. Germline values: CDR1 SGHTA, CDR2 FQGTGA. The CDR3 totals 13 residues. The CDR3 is CASSSGTTSEAFF. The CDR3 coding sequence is TGTGCCAGCAGCTCAGGGACAACTTCTGAAGCTTTCTTT.

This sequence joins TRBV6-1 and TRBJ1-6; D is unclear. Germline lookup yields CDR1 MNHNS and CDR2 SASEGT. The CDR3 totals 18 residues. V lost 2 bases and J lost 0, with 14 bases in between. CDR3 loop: CASSELSWASSYNSPLHF. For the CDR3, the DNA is TGTGCCAGCAGTGAACTGAGTTGGGCAAGCTCCTATAATTCACCCCTCCACTTT.

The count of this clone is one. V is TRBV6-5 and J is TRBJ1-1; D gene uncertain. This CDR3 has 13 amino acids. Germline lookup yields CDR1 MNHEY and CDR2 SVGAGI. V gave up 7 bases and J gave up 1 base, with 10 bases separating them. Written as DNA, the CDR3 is TGTGCCAGCACCCTGACACCGAACACTGAAGCTTTCTTT. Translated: CASTLTPNTEAFF.

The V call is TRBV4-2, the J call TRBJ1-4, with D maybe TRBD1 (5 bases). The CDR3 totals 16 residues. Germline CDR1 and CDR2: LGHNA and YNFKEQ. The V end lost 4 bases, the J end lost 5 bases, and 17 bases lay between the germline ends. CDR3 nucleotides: TGTGCCAGCAGCCGGAAGGCGGGGCAGGACAATGAAAAACTGTTTTTT. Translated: CASSRKAGQDNEKLFF.

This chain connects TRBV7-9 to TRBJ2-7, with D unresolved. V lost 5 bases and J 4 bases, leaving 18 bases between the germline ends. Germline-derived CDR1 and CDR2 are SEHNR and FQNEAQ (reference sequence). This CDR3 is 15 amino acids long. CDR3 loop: CASSPAALSPYEQYF. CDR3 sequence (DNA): TGTGCCAGCAGCCCCGCGGCCCTTAGCCCTTACGAGCAGTACTTC.

The CDR3 protein is CASSLRSYTGELFF. DNA for the CDR3: TGTGCCAGCAGCTTGAGGAGCTACACCGGGGAGCTGTTTTTT. The chain joins TRBV5-6 to TRBJ2-2; no reliable D call. CDR1 is SGHDT and CDR2 is YYEEEE in the germline V gene. This CDR3 is built from 14 residues. V lost 1 base and J lost 3, with 7 bases in between.

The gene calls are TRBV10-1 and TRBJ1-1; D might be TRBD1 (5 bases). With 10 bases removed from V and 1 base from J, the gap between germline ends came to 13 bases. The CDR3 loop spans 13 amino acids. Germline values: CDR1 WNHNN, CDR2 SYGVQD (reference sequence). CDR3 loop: CATAQTGNTEAFF. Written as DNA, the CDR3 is TGCGCCACCGCTCAAACAGGGAACACTGAAGCTTTCTTT.

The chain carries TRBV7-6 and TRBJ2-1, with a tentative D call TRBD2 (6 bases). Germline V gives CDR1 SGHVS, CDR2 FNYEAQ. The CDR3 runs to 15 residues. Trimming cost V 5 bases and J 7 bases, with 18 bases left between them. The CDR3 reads CASSATGSKGNEQFF. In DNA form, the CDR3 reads TGTGCCAGCAGCGCTACCGGGAGTAAAGGGAATGAGCAGTTCTTC.

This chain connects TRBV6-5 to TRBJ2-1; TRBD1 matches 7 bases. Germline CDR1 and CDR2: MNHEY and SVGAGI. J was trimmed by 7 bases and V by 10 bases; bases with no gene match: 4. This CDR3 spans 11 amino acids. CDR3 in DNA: TGTGCCACCACAGGGGTTAATGAGCAGTTCTTC. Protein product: CATTGVNEQFF.

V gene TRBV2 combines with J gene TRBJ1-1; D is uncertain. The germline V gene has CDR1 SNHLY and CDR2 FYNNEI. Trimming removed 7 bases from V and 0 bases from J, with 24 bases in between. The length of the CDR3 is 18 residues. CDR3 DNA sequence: TGTGCCAGCAATAAGAATAGCGACGGATTCTCAATGAACACTGAAGCTTTCTTT. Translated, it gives CASNKNSDGFSMNTEAFF. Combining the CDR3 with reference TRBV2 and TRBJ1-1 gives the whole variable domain EPEVTQTPSHQVTQMGQEVILRCVPISNHLYFYWYRQILGQKVEFLVSFYNNEISEKSEIFDDQFSVERPDGSNFTLKIRSTKLEDSAMYFCASNKNSDGFSMNTEAFFGQGTRLTVV.

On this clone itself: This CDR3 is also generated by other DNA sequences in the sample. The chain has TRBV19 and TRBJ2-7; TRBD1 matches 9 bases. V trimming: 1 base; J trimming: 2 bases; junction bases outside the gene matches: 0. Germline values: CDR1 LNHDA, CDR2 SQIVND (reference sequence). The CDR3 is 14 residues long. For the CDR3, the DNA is TGTGCCAGTAGTATAGGGACAGGGGCCTACGAGCAGTACTTC. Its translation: CASSIGTGAYEQYF.

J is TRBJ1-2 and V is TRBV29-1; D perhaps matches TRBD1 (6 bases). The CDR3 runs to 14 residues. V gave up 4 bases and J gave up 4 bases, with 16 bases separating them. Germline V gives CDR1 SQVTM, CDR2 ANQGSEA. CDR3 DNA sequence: TGCAGCGTTGTACTACAGGGAATGAGCTATGGCTACACCTTC. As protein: CSVVLQGMSYGYTF.

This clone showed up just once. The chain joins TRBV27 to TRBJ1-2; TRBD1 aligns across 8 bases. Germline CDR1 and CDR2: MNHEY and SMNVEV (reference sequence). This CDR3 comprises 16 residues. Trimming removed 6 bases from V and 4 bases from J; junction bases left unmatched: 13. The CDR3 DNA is TGTGCCAGCAGGGCGACGCCAGGGGGCTGGGTCTATGGCTACACCTTC. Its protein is CASRATPGGWVYGYTF.

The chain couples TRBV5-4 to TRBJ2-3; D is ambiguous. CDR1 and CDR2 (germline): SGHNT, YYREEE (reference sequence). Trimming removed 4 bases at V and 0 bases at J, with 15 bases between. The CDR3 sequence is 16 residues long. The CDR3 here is CASSVNIRQSTDTQYF. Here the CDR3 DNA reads TGTGCCAGCAGCGTCAATATCAGGCAGAGCACAGATACGCAGTATTTT.

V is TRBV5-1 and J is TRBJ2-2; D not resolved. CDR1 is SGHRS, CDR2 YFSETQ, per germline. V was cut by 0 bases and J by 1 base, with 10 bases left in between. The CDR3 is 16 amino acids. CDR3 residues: CASSLGRGGNTGELFF. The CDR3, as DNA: TGCGCCAGCAGCTTGGGCCGCGGCGGGAACACCGGGGAGCTGTTTTTT.

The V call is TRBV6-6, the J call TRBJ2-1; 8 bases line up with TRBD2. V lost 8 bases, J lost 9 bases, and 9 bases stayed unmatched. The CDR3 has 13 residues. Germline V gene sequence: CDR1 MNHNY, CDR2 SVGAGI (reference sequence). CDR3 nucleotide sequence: TGTGCCAGCTCTCCGGGACTAGTTTTTGAGCAGTTCTTC. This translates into CASSPGLVFEQFF.

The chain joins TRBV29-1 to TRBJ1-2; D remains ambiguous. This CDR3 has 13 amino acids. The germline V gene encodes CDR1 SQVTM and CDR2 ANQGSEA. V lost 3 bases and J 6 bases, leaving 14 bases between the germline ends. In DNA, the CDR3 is TGCAGCGTTGAGCCGGGGAGGACTGATGGCTACACCTTC. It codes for CSVEPGRTDGYTF.

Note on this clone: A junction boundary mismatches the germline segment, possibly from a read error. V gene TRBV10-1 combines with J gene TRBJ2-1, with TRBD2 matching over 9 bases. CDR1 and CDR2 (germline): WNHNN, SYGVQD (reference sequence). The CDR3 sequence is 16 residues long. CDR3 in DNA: TGCGCCAGCATTGAGATCCAGGGACTAGCTTACAATGAGCAGTTCTTC. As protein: CASIEIQGLAYNEQFF.

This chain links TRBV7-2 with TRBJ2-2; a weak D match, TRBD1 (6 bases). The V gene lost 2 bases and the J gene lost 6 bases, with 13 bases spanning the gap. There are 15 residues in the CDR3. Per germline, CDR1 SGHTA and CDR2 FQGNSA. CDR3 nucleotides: TGTGCCAGCAGCTTATTGCAGGGGAGTGCCGGGGAGCTGTTTTTT. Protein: CASSLLQGSAGELFF.

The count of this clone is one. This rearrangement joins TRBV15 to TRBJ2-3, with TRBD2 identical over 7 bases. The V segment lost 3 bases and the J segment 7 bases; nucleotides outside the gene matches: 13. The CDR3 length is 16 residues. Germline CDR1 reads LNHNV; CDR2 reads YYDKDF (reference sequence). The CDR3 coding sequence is TGTGCCACCAGCAGCCCTGGGACTACCTTTGTTCATACGCAGTATTTT. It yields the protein CATSSPGTTFVHTQYF.

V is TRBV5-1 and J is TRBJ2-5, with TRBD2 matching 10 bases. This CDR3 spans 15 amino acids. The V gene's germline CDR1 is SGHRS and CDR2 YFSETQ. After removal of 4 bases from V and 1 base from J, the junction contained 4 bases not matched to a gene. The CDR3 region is CASSLRTSGQETQYF. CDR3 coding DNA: TGCGCCAGCAGCCTAAGGACTAGCGGCCAAGAGACCCAGTACTTC.

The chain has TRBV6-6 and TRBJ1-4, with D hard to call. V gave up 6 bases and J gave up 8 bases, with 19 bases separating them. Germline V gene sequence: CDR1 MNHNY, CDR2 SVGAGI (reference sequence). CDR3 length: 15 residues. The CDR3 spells CASRDYRAPWEKLFF. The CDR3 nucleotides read TGTGCCAGCAGGGACTACCGGGCCCCCTGGGAAAAACTGTTTTTT.